These 5 T cell receptor beta chains were sequenced from one sample in a study of OX40 agonist ivuxolimab in advanced cancers. Using immunoSEQ multiplex PCR, the repertoire was profiled, and TCRdb retains in-frame clones only, with some absent. The repertoire includes tens of thousands of clones, 88% of them detected once, and around 25% sits in the top ten. The sequenced sample was CD4+ or CD8+ T cells sorted from blood, obtained in a trial of the OX40 agonist ivuxolimab. These receptors all stem from an adult with an advanced solid tumor such as melanoma, head and neck, liver or kidney cancer.

The chain joins TRBV9 to TRBJ2-2, with TRBD1 as a possible D gene (6 bases). Trimming shortened V by 1 base and J by 0 bases, and 13 bases separated the two germline ends. In germline, CDR1 is SGDLS, CDR2 YYNGEE. CDR3 size: 17 residues. The CDR3 DNA reads as TGTGCCAGCAGCGTATCAAGAGGGGGTCCGAACACCGGGGAGCTGTTTTTT. Translation: CASSVSRGGPNTGELFF.

This clone was seen only once. J is TRBJ2-2 and V is TRBV11-2; no definite D call. Germline-derived CDR1 and CDR2 are SGHAT and FQNNGV. Trimming stripped 5 bases from V and 2 bases from J, with 3 bases between. CDR3 length: 12 residues. CDR3 sequence reads: CASSQNTGELFF. The CDR3 DNA sequence: TGTGCCAGCAGCCAAAACACCGGGGAGCTGTTTTTT.

V usage is TRBV7-2 and J usage is TRBJ2-7; D possibly matches TRBD1 or TRBD2 (5 bases each). The CDR3 sequence is 13 residues long. Trimming shortened V by 5 bases and J by 2 bases, and 10 bases separated the two germline ends. Germline values: CDR1 SGHTA, CDR2 FQGNSA. The CDR3 protein is CASSQRGPYEQYF. In DNA, the CDR3 is TGTGCCAGCAGCCAACGGGGCCCCTACGAGCAGTACTTC.

The chain couples TRBV5-1 to TRBJ1-2; D gene unclear. This CDR3 region has 13 residues. CDR1 and CDR2 (germline): SGHRS, YFSETQ. Trimming pared 2 bases from V and 4 bases from J, leaving 9 bases between. The CDR3 loop is CASSFGTSYGYTF. DNA for the CDR3: TGCGCCAGCAGCTTCGGCACTTCCTATGGCTACACCTTC.

The gene calls are TRBV27 and TRBJ2-1, with 7 bases aligning to TRBD2. Germline loops: CDR1 MNHEY, CDR2 SMNVEV (reference sequence). The CDR3 has 16 residues. Unmatched junction bases numbered 10, after V lost 0 bases and J lost 8 bases. As DNA, the CDR3 is TGTGCCAGCAGTTTATCCAGCGGGATCGTTTTCTATGAGCAGTTCTTC. Residues: CASSLSSGIVFYEQFF.